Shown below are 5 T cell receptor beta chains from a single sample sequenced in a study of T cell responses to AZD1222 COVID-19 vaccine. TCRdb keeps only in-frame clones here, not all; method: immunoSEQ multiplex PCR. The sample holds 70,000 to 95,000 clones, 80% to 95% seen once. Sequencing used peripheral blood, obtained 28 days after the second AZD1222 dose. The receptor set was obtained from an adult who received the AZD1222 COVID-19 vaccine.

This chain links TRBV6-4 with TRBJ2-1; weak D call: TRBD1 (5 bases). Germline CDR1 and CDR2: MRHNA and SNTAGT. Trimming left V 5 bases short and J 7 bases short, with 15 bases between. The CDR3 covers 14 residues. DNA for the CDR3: TGTGCCAGCAGTTCGTTTAACCAGGGTAATGAGCAGTTCTTC. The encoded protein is CASSSFNQGNEQFF.

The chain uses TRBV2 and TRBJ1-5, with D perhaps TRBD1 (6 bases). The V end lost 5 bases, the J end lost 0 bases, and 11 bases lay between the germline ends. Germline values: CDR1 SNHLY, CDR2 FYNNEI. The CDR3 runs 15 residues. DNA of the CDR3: TGTGCCAGCAGTCCTACAGGGCATAGCAATCAGCCCCAGCATTTT. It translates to CASSPTGHSNQPQHF.

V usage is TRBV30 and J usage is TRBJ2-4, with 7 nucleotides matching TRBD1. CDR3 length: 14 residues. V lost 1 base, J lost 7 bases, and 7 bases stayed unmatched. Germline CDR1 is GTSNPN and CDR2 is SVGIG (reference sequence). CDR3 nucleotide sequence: TGTGCCTGGAGTGGACCCCGACAGGGCAACATTCAGTACTTC. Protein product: CAWSGPRQGNIQYF.

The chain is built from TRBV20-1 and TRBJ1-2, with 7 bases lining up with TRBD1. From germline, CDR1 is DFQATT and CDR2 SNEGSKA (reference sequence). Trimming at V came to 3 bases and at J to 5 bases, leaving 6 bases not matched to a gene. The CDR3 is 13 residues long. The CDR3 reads CSASILTGYGYTF. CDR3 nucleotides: TGCAGTGCTAGTATATTGACAGGGTATGGCTACACCTTC.

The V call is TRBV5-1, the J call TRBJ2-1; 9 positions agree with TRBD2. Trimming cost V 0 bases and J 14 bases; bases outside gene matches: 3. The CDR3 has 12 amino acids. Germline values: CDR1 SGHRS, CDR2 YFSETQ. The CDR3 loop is CASSLDQRGEFF. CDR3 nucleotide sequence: TGCGCCAGCAGCTTGGATCAGCGGGGGGAGTTCTTC.